One T cell receptor beta chain is described in this entry. The antigen remains undetermined. The data are from a study of T-cell reconstitution after alpha-beta-depleted transplantation in children. Study-level points and caveats: T-cell counts and diversity at one year post-transplant came mainly from newly produced T cells. Surviving thymic progenitors and recipient T cells were the source of high TCRbeta diversity at day 60 in some patients.

Unique molecular identifiers were used in preparing the TCRbeta library. From the PCR reads, TCRdb called clonotypes with MiXCR, one entry per CDR3 protein. The repertoire holds about 980,000 distinct CDR3 sequences, about 30% seen once, with about 28% in the top ten. The V end was cut by 4 bases, the J end by 3 bases, with 16 bases between. Germline V gives CDR1 ENHRY, CDR2 SYGVKD. This CDR3 contains 15 residues. The receptor comes from a boy less than two years old who had a stem cell transplant for SCID, so the T cells may come from the graft donor. The chain joins TRBV10-3 to TRBJ2-7; tentative D call: TRBD1 (6 bases). Material: PBMCs, mostly from graft donor cells, obtained 360 days after TCRalphabeta/CD19-depleted stem cell transplant. The chain's CDR3 is CAISGQAKGDYEQYF. The CDR3 DNA reads as TGTGCCATCAGTGGGCAGGCGAAGGGGGACTACGAGCAGTACTTC.